The rows below give T cell receptor beta chains drawn from one sample of a study of breast tumors, draining lymph nodes, adjacent tissues. TCRdb redid the calling of the multiplex PCR reads with MiXCR, one entry per CDR3 protein. The table includes about 100,000 distinct CDR3 sequences, 21% detected once. The sample taken for sequencing was axillary lymph node tissue. The source is a female donor with breast cancer. Some clones in this sample may be carry-over from other donors' samples. CDR3s include the opening cysteine and the closing phenylalanine or tryptophan. The order of the fields is J gene, V gene, clone size, D gene, CDR3 DNA, CDR3 protein. A D gene is named only where the DNA matches it firmly. Rows may omit the clone size; those that give it use once, few, many or a size class.

>TRBJ2-7|TRBV7-9|many|-
TGTGCCAGCAGCTCGGGGACGATCCTCCACGAGCAGTACTTC
CASSSGTILHEQYF
>TRBJ2-7|TRBV10-3|many|-
TGTGCCATCAGGAGGGACGAGAGCTACGAGCAGTACTTC
CAIRRDESYEQYF
>TRBJ2-2|TRBV30|few|-
TGTGCCTGGAAAGCGGGCGGGGAGCTGTTTTTT
CAWKAGGELFF
>TRBJ2-7|TRBV27|many|-
TGTGCCAGCAGTTTATACCCCGCGGCCGAGCAGTACTTC
CASSLYPAAEQYF
>TRBJ2-3|TRBV6-6|many|-
TGTGCCAGCAGTTATTGGGCCGCAGATACGCAGTATTTT
CASSYWAADTQYF
>TRBJ2-3|TRBV7-3|many|TRBD2
TGTGCCAGCAGCTCTAGCGGGGGGGCCACAGATACGCAGTATTTT
CASSSSGGATDTQYF
>TRBJ2-2|TRBV12-3/TRBV12-4|many|TRBD2
TGTGCCAGCAGTTTTAGCGGGGGGGCCTCGAACACCGGGGAGCTGTTTTTT
CASSFSGGASNTGELFF
>TRBJ1-1|TRBV20-1|-|-
TGCAGTGCGAACAGGGAGAACACTGAAGCTTTCTTT
CSANRENTEAFF
>TRBJ2-7|TRBV7-6|many|-
TGTGCCAGCAGCCGACCCCTTGGGGAGCAGTACTTC
CASSRPLGEQYF
>TRBJ2-7|TRBV4-1|many|-
TGCGCCAGCAGCCAACTTCCGGACAGAACCTACGAGCAGTACTTC
CASSQLPDRTYEQYF
>TRBJ2-7|TRBV7-9|many|-
TGTGCCAGCAGCCGAGGACAGTACGCCTACGAGCAGTACTTC
CASSRGQYAYEQYF
>TRBJ2-5|TRBV9|many|TRBD1
TGTGCCAGCAGCGTAGTCGGGACAGGGGACGAGAAACAGTACTTC
CASSVVGTGDEKQYF
>TRBJ1-1|TRBV12-3/TRBV12-4|few|TRBD1
TGTGCCAGCAGTTTGAGCAGGGGGACTGAAGCTTTCTTT
CASSLSRGTEAFF
>TRBJ1-6|TRBV5-1|many|TRBD1
TGCGCCAGCAGCTTGTCACAGGGGGGGAATTCACCCCTCCACTTT
CASSLSQGGNSPLHF
>TRBJ1-5|TRBV3-1|-|-
TGTGCCAGCAGGGACTTCGTGGGCAATCAGCCCCAGCGTTTT
CASRDFVGNQPQRF
>TRBJ1-4|TRBV3-1|few|-
TGTGCCAGCAGCCCCCGGGACATAACTAATGAAAAACTGTTTTTT
CASSPRDITNEKLFF
>TRBJ2-3|TRBV3-1|-|-
TGTGCCAGCAGCCAAGATTTCCGCGGATCTAGCACAGATACGCAGTATTTT
CASSQDFRGSSTDTQYF
>TRBJ2-7|TRBV20-1|-|-
TGCAGTGGAAGGGGTGAGGGGTACGAGCAGTACTTC
CSGRGEGYEQYF
>TRBJ1-5|TRBV12-3/TRBV12-4|many|TRBD1
TGTGCCAGCAGTTTCGACAGGGGGCTTTCCGGTCAGCCCCAGCATTTT
CASSFDRGLSGQPQHF
>TRBJ2-5|TRBV4-2|-|TRBD2
TGTGCCAGCAGCCAGGGGGGAATAGCGGGAGATCGGGAGACCCAGTACTTC
CASSQGGIAGDRETQYF